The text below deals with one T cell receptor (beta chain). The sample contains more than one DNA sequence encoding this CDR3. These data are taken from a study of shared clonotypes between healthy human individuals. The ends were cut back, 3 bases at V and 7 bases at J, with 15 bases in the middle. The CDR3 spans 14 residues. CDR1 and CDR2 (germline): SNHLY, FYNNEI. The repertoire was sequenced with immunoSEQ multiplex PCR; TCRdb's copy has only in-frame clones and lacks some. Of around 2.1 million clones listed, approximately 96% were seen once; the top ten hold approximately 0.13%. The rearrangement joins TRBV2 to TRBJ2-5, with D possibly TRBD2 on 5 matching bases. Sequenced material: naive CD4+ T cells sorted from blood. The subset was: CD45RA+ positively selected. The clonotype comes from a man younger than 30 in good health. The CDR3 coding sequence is TGTGCCAGCAGTGAGATAGGGCAAGAGGGGACCCAGTACTTC. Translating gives CASSEIGQEGTQYF. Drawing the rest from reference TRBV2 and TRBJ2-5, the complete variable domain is EPEVTQTPSHQVTQMGQEVILRCVPISNHLYFYWYRQILGQKVEFLVSFYNNEISEKSEIFDDQFSVERPDGSNFTLKIRSTKLEDSAMYFCASSEIGQEGTQYFGPGTRLLVL.